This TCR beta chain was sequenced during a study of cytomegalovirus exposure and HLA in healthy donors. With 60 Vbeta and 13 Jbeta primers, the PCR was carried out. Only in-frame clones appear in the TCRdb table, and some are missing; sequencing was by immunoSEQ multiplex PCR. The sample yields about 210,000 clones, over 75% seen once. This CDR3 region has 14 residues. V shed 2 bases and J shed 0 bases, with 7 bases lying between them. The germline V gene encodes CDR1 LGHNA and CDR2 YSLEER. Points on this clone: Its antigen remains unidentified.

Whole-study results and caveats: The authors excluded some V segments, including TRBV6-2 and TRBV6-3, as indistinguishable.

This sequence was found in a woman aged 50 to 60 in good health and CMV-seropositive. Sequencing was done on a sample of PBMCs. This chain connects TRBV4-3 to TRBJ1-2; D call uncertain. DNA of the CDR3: TGCGCCAGCAGCCAAATTAGAGCTAACTATGGCTACACCTTC. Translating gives CASSQIRANYGYTF.